The 8 T cell receptor beta chains listed next were all sequenced from one sample in a study of blood T cell repertoires in COVID-19. Sequenced by immunoSEQ multiplex PCR; TCRdb stores in-frame clones only, minus some. The sample contains about 180,000 clones, 86% of which appear only once. Sequencing was done on a sample of peripheral blood. Receptors originate from a woman aged 25-40 years with active or convalescent COVID-19.

The chain joins TRBV6-5 to TRBJ1-2; the D gene is possibly TRBD1 (6 bases). V lost 6 bases and J 3 bases, leaving 17 bases between the germline ends. Germline V gene data show CDR1 as MNHEY and CDR2 as SVGAGI. The CDR3 totals 15 residues. CDR3 amino acids: CASSLNNQGYYGYTF. CDR3 bases: TGTGCCAGCAGCCTAAATAACCAGGGGTACTATGGCTACACCTTC.

The chain recombines TRBV4-1 with TRBJ2-1, with TRBD2 matching over 11 bases. This CDR3 is built from 15 residues. Germline lookup yields CDR1 MGHRA and CDR2 YSYEKL. J lost 6 bases, V lost 1 base, and 2 bases had no gene match. The CDR3 nucleotides read TGCGCCAGCAGCCAAGGACTAGCGGGAATCAATGAGCAGTTCTTC. This translates into CASSQGLAGINEQFF.

The genes are TRBV7-6 and TRBJ2-3; D perhaps matches TRBD1 (5 bases). With 3 bases removed from V and 2 bases from J, the gap between germline ends came to 12 bases. Germline assignment: CDR1 SGHVS and CDR2 FNYEAQ. The CDR3 runs 15 residues. The DNA of the CDR3 is TGTGCCAGCAGCTTCCGTGACAGATCCACAGATACGCAGTATTTT. Amino acid sequence: CASSFRDRSTDTQYF. The variable domain in full, completed from reference TRBV7-6 and TRBJ2-3, reads GAGVSQSPRYKVTKRGQDVALRCDPISGHVSLYWYRQALGQGPEFLTYFNYEAQQDKSGLPNDRFSAERPEGSISTLTIQRTEQRDSAMYRCASSFRDRSTDTQYFGPGTRLTVL.

The V gene is TRBV28, the J gene TRBJ1-5, with D possibly matching TRBD1 (6 bases). The V end lost 3 bases, the J end lost 5 bases, and 23 bases lay between the germline ends. The CDR3 contains 18 residues. Germline lookup yields CDR1 MDHEN and CDR2 SYDVKM. The CDR3 sequence: CASSFSRSGVRKYQPQHF. The CDR3 coding sequence is TGTGCCAGCAGTTTCTCGCGGTCAGGGGTACGTAAGTATCAGCCCCAGCATTTT.

This clone was detected once. The chain recombines TRBV27 with TRBJ1-2, with D perhaps TRBD1 (6 bases). Trimming removed 5 bases from V and 2 bases from J, with 18 bases in between. This CDR3 spans 16 amino acids. Germline V gene sequence: CDR1 MNHEY, CDR2 SMNVEV (reference sequence). The CDR3 sequence is CASSPLQGFRNYGYTF. The CDR3 nucleotides are TGTGCCAGCAGTCCCTTACAGGGTTTCAGGAACTATGGCTACACCTTC.

The chain carries TRBV27 and TRBJ1-2; D ambiguous. Germline loops: CDR1 MNHEY, CDR2 SMNVEV (reference sequence). Trimming pared 7 bases from V and 5 bases from J, leaving 14 bases between. The CDR3 sequence is 13 residues long. The CDR3 here is CASTRPGGYGYTF. CDR3 DNA: TGTGCCAGCACGCGCCCCGGTGGTTATGGCTACACCTTC.

V and J are TRBV6-6 and TRBJ1-5; the D gene is possibly TRBD1 (6 bases). This CDR3 is built from 13 residues. CDR1 is MNHNY and CDR2 is SVGAGI in the germline V gene (reference sequence). The germline V and J ends were trimmed by 5 bases and 6 bases, with 11 bases remaining between them. DNA of the CDR3: TGTGCCAGCAGTCTCAGGGGTGGTCAGCCCCAGCATTTT. The encoded protein is CASSLRGGQPQHF.

The CDR3 reads CAIMASGDTQYF. For the CDR3, the DNA is TGTGCCATCATGGCTAGCGGCGATACGCAGTATTTT. The chain joins TRBV10-3 to TRBJ2-3; 7 bases agree with TRBD2. There are 12 residues in the CDR3. V gave up 7 bases and J gave up 6 bases; unmatched junction bases: 4. CDR1 ENHRY and CDR2 SYGVKD come from the germline V gene.